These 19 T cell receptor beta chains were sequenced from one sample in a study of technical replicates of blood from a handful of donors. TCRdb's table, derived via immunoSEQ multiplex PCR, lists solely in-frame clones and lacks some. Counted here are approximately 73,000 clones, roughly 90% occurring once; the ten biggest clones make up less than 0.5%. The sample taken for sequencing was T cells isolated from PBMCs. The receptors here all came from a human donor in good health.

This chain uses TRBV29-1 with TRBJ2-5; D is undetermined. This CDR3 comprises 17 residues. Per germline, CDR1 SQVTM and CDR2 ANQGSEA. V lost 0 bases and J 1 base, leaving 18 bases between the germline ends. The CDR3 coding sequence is TGCAGCGTTGAAGATCACGACCTGGAACACAGCCAAGAGACCCAGTACTTC. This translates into CSVEDHDLEHSQETQYF.

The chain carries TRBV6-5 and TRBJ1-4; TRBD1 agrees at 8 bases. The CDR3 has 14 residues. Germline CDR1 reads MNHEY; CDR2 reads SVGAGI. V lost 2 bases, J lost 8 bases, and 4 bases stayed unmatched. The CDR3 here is CASSYRQGREKLFF. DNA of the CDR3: TGTGCCAGCAGTTACAGACAGGGGAGAGAAAAACTGTTTTTT.

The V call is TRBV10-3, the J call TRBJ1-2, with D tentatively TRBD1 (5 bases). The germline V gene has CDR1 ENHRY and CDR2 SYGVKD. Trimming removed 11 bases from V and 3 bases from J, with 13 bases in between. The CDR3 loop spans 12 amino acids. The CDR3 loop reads CAVTPGDYGYTF. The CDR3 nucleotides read TGTGCCGTCACCCCGGGGGACTATGGCTACACCTTC.

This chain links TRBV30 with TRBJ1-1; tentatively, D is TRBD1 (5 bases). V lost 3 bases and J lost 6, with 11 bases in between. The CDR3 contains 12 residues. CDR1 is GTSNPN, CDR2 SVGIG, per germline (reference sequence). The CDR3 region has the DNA TGTGCCTGGAGACTCGGGGGACCTGAAGCTTTCTTT. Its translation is CAWRLGGPEAFF.

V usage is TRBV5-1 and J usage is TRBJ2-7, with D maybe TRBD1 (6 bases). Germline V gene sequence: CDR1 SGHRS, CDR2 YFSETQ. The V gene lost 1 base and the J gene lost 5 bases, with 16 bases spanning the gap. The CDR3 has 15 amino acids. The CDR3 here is CASSLTGPHSNEQYF. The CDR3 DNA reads TGCGCCAGCAGCTTGACAGGGCCCCACTCAAACGAGCAGTACTTC.

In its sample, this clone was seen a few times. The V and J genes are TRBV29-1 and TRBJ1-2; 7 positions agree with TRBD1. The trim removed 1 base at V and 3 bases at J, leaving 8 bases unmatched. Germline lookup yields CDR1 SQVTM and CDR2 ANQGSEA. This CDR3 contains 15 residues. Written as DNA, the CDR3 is TGCAGCGTTGAAGTTGAGGGACAGTGGGACTATGGCTACACCTTC. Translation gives CSVEVEGQWDYGYTF.

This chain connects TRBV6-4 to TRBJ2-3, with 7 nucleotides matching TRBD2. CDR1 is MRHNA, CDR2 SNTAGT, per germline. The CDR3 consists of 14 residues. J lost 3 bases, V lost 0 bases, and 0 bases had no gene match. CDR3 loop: CASSDSRETDTQYF. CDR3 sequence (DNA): TGTGCCAGCAGTGACTCGCGGGAGACAGATACGCAGTATTTT.

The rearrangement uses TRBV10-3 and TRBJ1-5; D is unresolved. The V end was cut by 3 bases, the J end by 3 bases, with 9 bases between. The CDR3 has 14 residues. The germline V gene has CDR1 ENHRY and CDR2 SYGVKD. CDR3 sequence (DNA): TGTGCCATCAGTGAACAGCCAAACAATCAGCCCCAGCATTTT. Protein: CAISEQPNNQPQHF.

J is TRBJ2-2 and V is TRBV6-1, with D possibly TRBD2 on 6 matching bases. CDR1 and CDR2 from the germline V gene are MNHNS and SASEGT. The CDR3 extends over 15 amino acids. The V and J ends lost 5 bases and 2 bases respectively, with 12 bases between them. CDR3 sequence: CASSLVLANTGELFF. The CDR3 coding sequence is TGTGCCAGCAGTTTGGTACTAGCAAACACCGGGGAGCTGTTTTTT.

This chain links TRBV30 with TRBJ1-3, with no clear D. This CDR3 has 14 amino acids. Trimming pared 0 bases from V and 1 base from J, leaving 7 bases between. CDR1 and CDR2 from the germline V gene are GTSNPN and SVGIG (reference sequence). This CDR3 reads CAWSVAVSGNTIYF. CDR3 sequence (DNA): TGTGCCTGGAGTGTGGCAGTTTCTGGAAACACCATATATTTT. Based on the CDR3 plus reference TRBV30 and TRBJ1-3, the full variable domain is SQTIHQWPATLVQPVGSPLSLECTVEGTSNPNLYWYRQAAGRGLQLLFYSVGIGQISSEVPQNLSASRPQDRQFILSSKKLLLSDSGFYLCAWSVAVSGNTIYFGEGSWLTVV.

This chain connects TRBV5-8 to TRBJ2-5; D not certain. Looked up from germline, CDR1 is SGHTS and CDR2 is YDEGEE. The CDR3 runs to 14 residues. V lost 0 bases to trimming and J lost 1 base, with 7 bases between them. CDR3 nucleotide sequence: TGTGCCAGCAGCTTGGTCCGCAGCCAAGAGACCCAGTACTTC. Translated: CASSLVRSQETQYF.

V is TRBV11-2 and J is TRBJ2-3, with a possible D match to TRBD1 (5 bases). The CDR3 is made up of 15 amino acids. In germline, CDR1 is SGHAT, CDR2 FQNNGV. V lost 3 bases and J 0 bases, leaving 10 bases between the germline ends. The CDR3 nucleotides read TGTGCCAGCAGCTTTCCCAGGGCTAGCACAGATACGCAGTATTTT. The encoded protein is CASSFPRASTDTQYF.

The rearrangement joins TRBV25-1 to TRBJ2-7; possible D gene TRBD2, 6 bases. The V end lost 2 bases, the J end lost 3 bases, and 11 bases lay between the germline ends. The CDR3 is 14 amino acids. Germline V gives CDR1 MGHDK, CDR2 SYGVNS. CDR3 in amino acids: CASSEQSGFYEQYF. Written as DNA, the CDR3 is TGTGCCAGCAGTGAACAGAGCGGGTTCTACGAGCAGTACTTC.

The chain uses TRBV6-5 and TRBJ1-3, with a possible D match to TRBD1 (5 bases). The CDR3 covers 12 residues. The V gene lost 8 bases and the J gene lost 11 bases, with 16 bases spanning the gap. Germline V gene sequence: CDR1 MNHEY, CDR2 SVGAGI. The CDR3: CASGMSRVSIYF. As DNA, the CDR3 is TGTGCCAGCGGAATGTCCAGGGTCTCCATATATTTT.

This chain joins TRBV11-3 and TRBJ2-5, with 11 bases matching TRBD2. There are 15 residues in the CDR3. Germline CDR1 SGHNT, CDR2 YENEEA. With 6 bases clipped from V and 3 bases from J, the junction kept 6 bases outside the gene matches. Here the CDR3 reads CASSHGLAGKETQYF. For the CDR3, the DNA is TGTGCCAGCAGTCATGGACTAGCGGGTAAAGAGACCCAGTACTTC.

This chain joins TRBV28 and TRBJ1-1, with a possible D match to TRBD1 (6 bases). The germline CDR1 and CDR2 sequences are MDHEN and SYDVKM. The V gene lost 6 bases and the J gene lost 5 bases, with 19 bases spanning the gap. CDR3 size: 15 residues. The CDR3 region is CASRPTQGRPTEAFF. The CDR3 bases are TGTGCCAGCAGACCCACCCAGGGGCGTCCTACTGAAGCTTTCTTT.

DNA of the CDR3: TGTGCCAGCAGTGAAGCGGGCCTTGGCTACACCTTC. Translating gives CASSEAGLGYTF. The chain links TRBV2 to TRBJ1-2; D is unclear. The CDR3 length is 12 residues. The germline V gene has CDR1 SNHLY and CDR2 FYNNEI. Trimming removed 0 bases at V and 7 bases at J, with 6 bases between.

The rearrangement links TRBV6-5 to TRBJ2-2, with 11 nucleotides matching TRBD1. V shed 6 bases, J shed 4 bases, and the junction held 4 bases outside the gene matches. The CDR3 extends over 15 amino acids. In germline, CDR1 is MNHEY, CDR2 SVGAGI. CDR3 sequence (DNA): TGTGCCAGCAGGCCCGGGACAGGGGGCACCGGGGAGCTGTTTTTT. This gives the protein CASRPGTGGTGELFF.

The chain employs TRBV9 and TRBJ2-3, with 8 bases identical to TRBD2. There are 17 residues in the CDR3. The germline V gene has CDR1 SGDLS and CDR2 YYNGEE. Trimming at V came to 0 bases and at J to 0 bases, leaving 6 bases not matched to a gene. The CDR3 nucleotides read TGTGCCAGCAGCGTAGCTTCTAGCGGGTCTAGCACAGATACGCAGTATTTT. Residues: CASSVASSGSSTDTQYF.